The rows below give T cell receptor beta chains drawn from one sample of a study of response to subunit inactivated influenza vaccine. One entry per CDR3 protein results from TCRdb running MiXCR on the RT-PCR reads. Among 500,000 to 650,000 distinct CDR3 sequences, roughly 8.2% were seen once, and the ten largest hold 10% to 15%. This specimen consisted of PBMCs from blood, obtained around 25 months after vaccination. These receptors were collected from a man in his fifties or sixties who received an inactivated influenza vaccine. Each CDR3 is given without its conserved first and last residue. Size is omitted from some rows. Given values are once, few, many or a class for expanded clones.

clone_size: few
v_call: TRBV10-3
j_call: TRBJ2-7
cdr3_aa: ATNPGGRSYEQY

clone_size: many
v_call: TRBV5-1
j_call: TRBJ2-1
cdr3_aa: ASATSGSSYNEQF

clone_size: .
v_call: TRBV7-8
j_call: TRBJ2-1
cdr3_aa: ASSPTAGAQF

clone_size: many
v_call: TRBV29-1
j_call: TRBJ2-2
cdr3_aa: SVAATVNTGELF

clone_size: many
v_call: TRBV5-1
j_call: TRBJ2-7
cdr3_aa: ASSLEQESYEQY

clone_size: few
v_call: TRBV28
j_call: TRBJ2-1
cdr3_aa: ASSPRTGGIYNEQF

clone_size: few
v_call: TRBV12-3/TRBV12-4
j_call: TRBJ1-5
cdr3_aa: ASRWGQGADQPQH

clone_size: few
v_call: TRBV12-3/TRBV12-4
j_call: TRBJ2-1
cdr3_aa: ASSRQGKDEQF

clone_size: few
v_call: TRBV19
j_call: TRBJ2-4
cdr3_aa: ASSRGTGILAKNIQY

clone_size: .
v_call: TRBV24-1
j_call: TRBJ2-2
cdr3_aa: ATSDPGRVTGELF

clone_size: few
v_call: TRBV2
j_call: TRBJ2-7
cdr3_aa: ASRWGGSSYEQY

clone_size: .
v_call: TRBV5-8
j_call: TRBJ1-1
cdr3_aa: ASSSRPGGAF

clone_size: .
v_call: TRBV30
j_call: TRBJ2-5
cdr3_aa: AWSGQGGKETQY

clone_size: many
v_call: TRBV27
j_call: TRBJ1-2
cdr3_aa: ASSRTGSNYGYT

clone_size: many
v_call: TRBV28
j_call: TRBJ2-1
cdr3_aa: ASSFPGTSDYNEQF

clone_size: few
v_call: TRBV2
j_call: TRBJ2-2
cdr3_aa: ASSDPQRGGSAGELF

clone_size: few
v_call: TRBV28
j_call: TRBJ2-7
cdr3_aa: ASRKATSGTYEQY

clone_size: few
v_call: TRBV10-3
j_call: TRBJ1-2
cdr3_aa: AISAQGVDGYT

clone_size: .
v_call: TRBV12-3/TRBV12-4
j_call: TRBJ2-1
cdr3_aa: ASSRQGSSYNEQF

clone_size: .
v_call: TRBV11-2
j_call: TRBJ2-5
cdr3_aa: ASSPGQLSQETQY

clone_size: .
v_call: TRBV5-6
j_call: TRBJ2-3
cdr3_aa: ASSWGLAGGPTGTDTQY

clone_size: .
v_call: TRBV6-5
j_call: TRBJ2-1
cdr3_aa: ASSYTATGRIYNEQF

clone_size: few
v_call: TRBV13
j_call: TRBJ2-5
cdr3_aa: ASSLVSGPPEWETQY

clone_size: .
v_call: TRBV29-1
j_call: TRBJ2-2
cdr3_aa: STRTSGSRELF

clone_size: .
v_call: TRBV20-1
j_call: TRBJ2-2
cdr3_aa: SAPTGQRSGAGELF

clone_size: few
v_call: TRBV3-1
j_call: TRBJ1-5
cdr3_aa: ASSHSGRQGWLDQPQH

clone_size: once
v_call: TRBV6-1
j_call: TRBJ2-3
cdr3_aa: ASQSAAGTDTQY

clone_size: .
v_call: TRBV28
j_call: TRBJ2-1
cdr3_aa: ASSLPGLAAYNEQF

clone_size: few
v_call: TRBV20-1
j_call: TRBJ2-3
cdr3_aa: SAESGSTDTQY

clone_size: many
v_call: TRBV12-3/TRBV12-4
j_call: TRBJ1-6
cdr3_aa: ASGFETNSPLH

clone_size: .
v_call: TRBV5-8
j_call: TRBJ2-5
cdr3_aa: ASSFIIGERETQY

clone_size: few
v_call: TRBV5-1
j_call: TRBJ2-2
cdr3_aa: ASSPLRAGELF

clone_size: few
v_call: TRBV4-1
j_call: TRBJ2-1
cdr3_aa: ASSQPTSGPGNEQF

clone_size: .
v_call: TRBV12-3/TRBV12-4
j_call: TRBJ2-7
cdr3_aa: ASTQGWGTYEQY

clone_size: few
v_call: TRBV12-3/TRBV12-4
j_call: TRBJ2-5
cdr3_aa: ASSSQSPWETQY

clone_size: .
v_call: TRBV7-2
j_call: TRBJ2-3
cdr3_aa: ASSITLLAGIDTQY

clone_size: many
v_call: TRBV20-1
j_call: TRBJ2-5
cdr3_aa: SWDSHQETQY

clone_size: .
v_call: TRBV5-1
j_call: TRBJ2-7
cdr3_aa: ASSRAAGGTDEQY